Listed here are 19 T cell receptor beta chains from one sample, sequenced in a study of cytomegalovirus exposure and HLA in healthy donors. With 60 Vbeta and 13 Jbeta primers, the PCR was carried out. Here immunoSEQ multiplex PCR was the method, and the copy in TCRdb shows in-frame clones only, minus some. Among 160,000 or so clones listed, less than 90% were seen once. Sequencing was done on a sample of PBMCs. Receptors were obtained from a male donor in good health and CMV-seropositive.

The chain employs TRBV19 and TRBJ1-5; 7 bases are shared with TRBD1. The germline V gene encodes CDR1 LNHDA and CDR2 SQIVND (reference sequence). The CDR3 covers 13 residues. Trimming at V came to 10 bases and at J to 5 bases, leaving 8 bases not matched to a gene. For the CDR3, the DNA is TGTGCCACTTCCGGGACAGAGGATCAGCCCCAGCATTTT. It encodes CATSGTEDQPQHF.

The chain has TRBV7-9 and TRBJ1-3, with 7 bases fitting TRBD1. The germline gives CDR1 SEHNR, CDR2 FQNEAQ (reference sequence). Losses at the gene ends were 2 bases for V and 7 bases for J; bases not matched to a gene: 2. The CDR3 loop spans 13 amino acids. The CDR3 is CASSLSRGNTIYF. The CDR3 DNA sequence: TGTGCCAGCAGCTTAAGCAGGGGGAACACCATATATTTT.

Remarks on this clone: Its ends do not fully match the called genes, so a read error is possible. J is TRBJ2-7 and V is TRBV7-9; D possibly corresponds to TRBD2 (5 bases). Per germline, CDR1 SEHNR and CDR2 FQNEAQ (reference sequence). The CDR3 has 14 amino acids. The CDR3 DNA is TGTTCCAGCAGCCCGGCACGACGGGGCTACGAGCAGTACTTC. Amino acids: CSSSPARRGYEQYF.

The chain employs TRBV7-2 and TRBJ1-2; TRBD1 matches at 7 bases. This CDR3 is built from 13 residues. The V segment lost 6 bases and the J segment 3 bases; nucleotides outside the gene matches: 4. Looked up from germline, CDR1 is SGHTA and CDR2 is FQGNSA. CDR3 protein: CASSRGRDYGYTF. DNA for the CDR3: TGTGCCAGCAGTAGGGGGCGCGACTATGGCTACACCTTC. Together with reference TRBV7-2 and TRBJ1-2, the CDR3 gives the full variable domain: GAGVSQSPSNKVTEKGKDVELRCDPISGHTALYWYRQSLGQGLEFLIYFQGNSAPDKSGLPSDRFSAERTGGSVSTLTIQRTQQEDSAVYLCASSRGRDYGYTFGSGTRLTVV.

This chain connects TRBV2 to TRBJ1-2; D gene unclear. Looked up from germline, CDR1 is SNHLY and CDR2 is FYNNEI. The CDR3 loop spans 10 amino acids. The chain's CDR3 is CACPGSGYTF. CDR3 in DNA: TGTGCTTGTCCGGGGTCTGGCTACACCTTC.

CDR3 nucleotides: TGCGCCAGCAGCATCAGAAGGGGGAGTGAAAAACTGTTTTTT. It codes for CASSIRRGSEKLFF. The chain carries TRBV5-1 and TRBJ1-4, with D perhaps matching TRBD1 (6 bases). The CDR3 is made up of 14 amino acids. From germline, CDR1 is SGHRS and CDR2 YFSETQ. Trimming shortened V by 4 bases and J by 7 bases, and 14 bases separated the two germline ends.

This chain connects TRBV30 to TRBJ1-3; D remains ambiguous. Germline lookup yields CDR1 GTSNPN and CDR2 SVGIG (reference sequence). The CDR3 contains 15 residues. V gave up 4 bases and J gave up 2 bases, with 15 bases separating them. CDR3 DNA: TGTGCCTGGACCCCCGGGAGGTTCCCTGGAAACACCATATATTTT. Translated: CAWTPGRFPGNTIYF.

V usage is TRBV5-1 and J usage is TRBJ2-1, with TRBD1 matching over 7 bases. CDR1 and CDR2 from the germline V gene are SGHRS and YFSETQ. Trimming took 1 base from V and 2 from J; bases not matched to a gene: 9. The CDR3 has 17 residues. The DNA of the CDR3 is TGCGCCAGCAGCTTGAGGGGGCCCTCGTCGACCTACAATGAGCAGTTCTTC. Translation: CASSLRGPSSTYNEQFF. The full variable domain, completed using reference TRBV5-1 and TRBJ2-1, is KAGVTQTPRYLIKTRGQQVTLSCSPISGHRSVSWYQQTPGQGLQFLFEYFSETQRNKGNFPGRFSGRQFSNSRSEMNVSTLELGDSALYLCASSLRGPSSTYNEQFFGPGTRLTVL.

The count of this clone is one. The rearrangement joins TRBV19 to TRBJ2-5; TRBD2 might be the D (6 bases). The end of the DNA is better explained by TRBJ2-7, so the J call may be wrong. CDR1 is LNHDA and CDR2 is SQIVND in the germline V gene (reference sequence). The CDR3 contains 13 residues. The CDR3 here is CASSFGGYYEQYF. The CDR3 DNA reads TGTGCCAGTAGTTTCGGGGGTTACTACGAGCAGTACTTC.

As DNA, the CDR3 is TGTGCCAGCAGCGTCGGACAGGGTAACACCGGGGAGCTGTTTTTT. Translated: CASSVGQGNTGELFF. V gene TRBV9 combines with J gene TRBJ2-2, with 8 bases aligning to TRBD1. This CDR3 is 15 amino acids long. With V trimmed by 2 bases and J by 2 bases, 2 bases remained unmatched. The V gene's germline CDR1 is SGDLS and CDR2 YYNGEE.

For this clone: One end of the junction is discordant with germline, which a read error may explain. The rearrangement joins TRBV7-9 to TRBJ2-1, with 7 bases that match TRBD2. CDR3 length: 14 residues. Looked up from germline, CDR1 is SEHNR and CDR2 is FQNEAQ (reference sequence). The CDR3: CSSSEQRGLNEQFF. The CDR3 coding sequence is TGTTCCAGCAGTGAGCAGCGGGGATTAAATGAGCAGTTCTTC.

This clone was observed once. This chain connects TRBV10-3 to TRBJ1-2; 9 bases map to TRBD1. The CDR3 runs 17 residues. The junction had 10 bases not matched to a gene; V was cut back by 0 bases and J by 5 bases. CDR1 is ENHRY and CDR2 is SYGVKD in the germline V gene. As DNA, the CDR3 is TGTGCCATCAGTGAGTCGCTCCCGGGACAGGGAGGTTATGGCTACACCTTC. It is translated as CAISESLPGQGGYGYTF.

There are a few counts of this clone. The V and J genes are TRBV7-9 and TRBJ2-6, with no clear D. CDR3 size: 16 residues. From germline, CDR1 is SEHNR and CDR2 FQNEAQ (reference sequence). V was clipped by 5 bases and J by 1 base, with 12 bases between them. DNA of the CDR3: TGTGCCAGCAGCCTCTTCGACAATTCTGGGGCCAACGTCCTGACTTTC. As protein: CASSLFDNSGANVLTF. Using reference TRBV7-9 and TRBJ2-6 for the parts outside the CDR3, the full variable domain is DTGVSQNPRHKITKRGQNVTFRCDPISEHNRLYWYRQTLGQGPEFLTYFQNEAQLEKSRLLSDRFSAERPKGSFSTLEIQRTEQGDSAMYLCASSLFDNSGANVLTFGAGSRLTVL.

The chain is built from TRBV11-3 and TRBJ2-1; a possible D gene is TRBD1 (5 bases). The CDR3 is 14 amino acids. The V gene lost 3 bases and the J gene lost 6 bases, with 12 bases spanning the gap. Germline CDR1 is SGHNT and CDR2 is YENEEA. CDR3 bases: TGTGCCAGCAGCTTGCAGGACACCTTCAATGAGCAGTTCTTC. Protein sequence: CASSLQDTFNEQFF.

The rearrangement uses TRBV19 and TRBJ2-7, with TRBD2 matching over 10 bases. Germline V gene lookup returns CDR1 LNHDA and CDR2 SQIVND (reference sequence). The CDR3 has 16 amino acids. J gave up 6 bases and V 9 bases, and 17 bases lay outside the gene matches. CDR3 bases: TGTGCCAGCAAACCCTGGGCTAGCGGGAGTAGTGCCGAGCAGTACTTC. The encoded protein is CASKPWASGSSAEQYF.

This clone showed up just a few times. In nucleotides, the CDR3 is TGTGCCACTTTAGGACTAGCGGGGAACAATGAGCAGTTCTTC. This encodes CATLGLAGNNEQFF. This rearrangement joins TRBV6-5 to TRBJ2-1, with TRBD2 matching over 12 bases. With 10 bases clipped from V and 5 bases from J, the junction kept 6 bases outside the gene matches. Germline V gives CDR1 MNHEY, CDR2 SVGAGI. The CDR3 has 14 amino acids.

The chain recombines TRBV6-4 with TRBJ2-1; 8 positions agree with TRBD1. V was pared by 5 bases and J by 6 bases, with 12 bases of the junction left unmatched. The length of the CDR3 is 16 residues. The germline gives CDR1 MRHNA, CDR2 SNTAGT. DNA for the CDR3: TGTGCCAGCAGTCTCAGACAGGGGACGGTGGGCAATGAGCAGTTCTTC. Translated: CASSLRQGTVGNEQFF.

The chain employs TRBV10-1 and TRBJ1-2; 9 bases map to TRBD1. Trimming cost V 11 bases and J 5 bases; bases outside gene matches: 15. The CDR3 has 15 residues. Germline V gene data show CDR1 as WNHNN and CDR2 as SYGVQD (reference sequence). The DNA of the CDR3 is TGCGCCGCCTCATGGGGATACAGGGGGCATTATGGCTACACCTTC. It specifies CAASWGYRGHYGYTF.

This clone was recorded a few times. J is TRBJ1-2 and V is TRBV7-8, with 12 bases fitting TRBD1. J was trimmed by 8 bases and V by 4 bases; bases with no gene match: 11. CDR1 and CDR2 from the germline V gene are SGHVS and FQNEAQ. The length of the CDR3 is 16 residues. The CDR3 loop reads CASSSGRGQGAKGYTF. The CDR3 nucleotides read TGTGCCAGCAGCTCCGGGCGGGGACAGGGGGCGAAAGGCTACACCTTC. Supplemented by reference TRBV7-8 and TRBJ1-2, the full variable domain reads GAGVSQSPRYKVAKRGQDVALRCDPISGHVSLFWYQQALGQGPEFLTYFQNEAQLDKSGLPSDRFFAERPEGSVSTLKIQRTQQEDSAVYLCASSSGRGQGAKGYTFGSGTRLTVV.